This T cell receptor beta chain was retrieved from a study of T cell responses to AZD1222 COVID-19 vaccine. Study-level findings and limits: Repertoire sampling happened only post peak T cell response. The study found Spike-specific TCR breadth and depth rose after two AZD1222 doses. Per reports, nearly half of all spike-specific TCRs target regions that are unmutated in variants.

In this sample, this clone turned up once. What it binds is not known. V trimming: 6 bases; J trimming: 6 bases; junction bases outside the gene matches: 3. The length of the CDR3 is 15 residues. Germline CDR1 reads MRHNA; CDR2 reads SNTAGT. The protocol was immunoSEQ multiplex PCR, while the TCRdb copy is restricted to in-frame clones and leaves out a portion. The profile shows some 130,000 clones, more than 85% of them singletons. V usage is TRBV6-4 and J usage is TRBJ2-1; 15 bases match TRBD2. The TCR comes from an adult in good health. This specimen consisted of peripheral blood, obtained on day 0 of AZD1222 vaccination. The CDR3 DNA is TGTGCCAGCAGAGGACTAGCGGGAGGGCCCAATGAGCAGTTCTTC. Its translation: CASRGLAGGPNEQFF.